This T cell receptor (beta chain) was profiled in a study of blood T cell repertoires in COVID-19. Assay used: immunoSEQ multiplex PCR; TCRdb lists only in-frame clones, some missing. There are about 210,000 clones in the sample; roughly four fifths occur only once, and about 4.8% lies in the top ten. J was trimmed by 7 bases and V by 0 bases; bases with no gene match: 3. The CDR3 is 16 residues long. Germline loops: CDR1 SGHDT, CDR2 YYEEEE. What was sequenced was peripheral blood. The TCR comes from a woman aged 70-85 years with COVID-19, enrolled during active disease. The chain joins TRBV5-6 to TRBJ2-2, with 13 nucleotides matching TRBD2. The CDR3 region has the DNA TGTGCCAGCAGCTTGGGACTAGCGGGAGGTAGCGGGGAGCTGTTTTTT. Protein sequence: CASSLGLAGGSGELFF.